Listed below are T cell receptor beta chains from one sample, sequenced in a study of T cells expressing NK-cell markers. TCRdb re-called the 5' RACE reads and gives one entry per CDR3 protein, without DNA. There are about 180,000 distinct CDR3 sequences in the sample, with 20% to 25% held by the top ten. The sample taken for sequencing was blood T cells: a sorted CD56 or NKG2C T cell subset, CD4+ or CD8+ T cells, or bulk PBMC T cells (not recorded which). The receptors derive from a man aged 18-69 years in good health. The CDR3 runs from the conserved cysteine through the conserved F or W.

CDR3: CASSYSARGVYEQYF
V: TRBV6-2/TRBV6-3
J: TRBJ2-7

CDR3: CATNSGVWNQPQHF
V: TRBV19
J: TRBJ1-5

CDR3: CATWDDRLEAFF
V: TRBV27
J: TRBJ1-1

CDR3: CATSDLVREAQYF
V: TRBV24-1
J: TRBJ2-3

CDR3: CASSWVNEQYF
V: TRBV7-9
J: TRBJ2-7

CDR3: CASSIHLMKTQYF
V: TRBV5-6
J: TRBJ2-5

CDR3: CASSLSPWQTDTQYF
V: TRBV27
J: TRBJ2-3

CDR3: CSVRQGAGEQYF
V: TRBV20-1
J: TRBJ2-7

CDR3: CSARDRDGRYSNQPQHF
V: TRBV20-1
J: TRBJ1-5

CDR3: CASRRIPQVVNTEAFF
V: TRBV5-1
J: TRBJ1-1

CDR3: CASSHRGTLPSTDTQYF
V: TRBV7-9
J: TRBJ2-3

CDR3: CASSSGSGGPRSYNEQFF
V: TRBV11-1
J: TRBJ2-1

CDR3: CASSLIGGIAVNNEQFF
V: TRBV5-1
J: TRBJ2-1

CDR3: CASSLVVSAGDNEQFF
V: TRBV5-1
J: TRBJ2-1

CDR3: CASSERANTEAFF
V: TRBV18
J: TRBJ1-1

CDR3: CASRLGQGLFNEQFF
V: TRBV19
J: TRBJ2-1

CDR3: CASNDRITSYEQYF
V: TRBV21-1
J: TRBJ2-7

CDR3: CASSLEASSLNEQYF
V: TRBV11-2
J: TRBJ2-7

CDR3: CAWSGRGAKTEQYF
V: TRBV30
J: TRBJ2-7

CDR3: CASGYFENNSPLHF
V: TRBV6-5
J: TRBJ1-6

CDR3: CASRDLRGGRPDTQYF
V: TRBV6-2/TRBV6-3
J: TRBJ2-3

CDR3: CASSEGRPNQPQHF
V: TRBV2
J: TRBJ1-5

CDR3: CASSGGAGELFF
V: TRBV11-3
J: TRBJ2-2

CDR3: CASSLGDKNYEQYF
V: TRBV7-9
J: TRBJ2-7

CDR3: CASSSPIEQGEGTEAFF
V: TRBV28
J: TRBJ1-1

CDR3: CASGQGSGANVLTF
V: TRBV6-1
J: TRBJ2-6

CDR3: CASSQGLAIHEQFF
V: TRBV11-2
J: TRBJ2-1

CDR3: CSGPPNNRSYEQYF
V: TRBV29-1
J: TRBJ2-7

CDR3: CASSQEARKAYEQYF
V: TRBV4-1
J: TRBJ2-7

CDR3: CASSRTKRVAVNEQFF
V: TRBV5-1
J: TRBJ2-1

CDR3: CASSVAGSDTQYF
V: TRBV5-1
J: TRBJ2-3

CDR3: CASSVVGTGNNYGYTF
V: TRBV9
J: TRBJ1-2

CDR3: CATLLAGGTDTQYF
V: TRBV6-1
J: TRBJ2-3

CDR3: CSVLGDGRETQYF
V: TRBV29-1
J: TRBJ2-5

CDR3: CASSEGGGTAYEQYF
V: TRBV9
J: TRBJ2-7

CDR3: CASSYLRGATYEQYF
V: TRBV6-5
J: TRBJ2-7

CDR3: CASSDRGDYGYTF
V: TRBV6-4
J: TRBJ1-2

CDR3: CASSPGLYEQYF
V: TRBV14
J: TRBJ2-7

CDR3: CASSQEMDGLSSYEQYF
V: TRBV3-1
J: TRBJ2-7

CDR3: CSAQQRDTEAFF
V: TRBV20-1
J: TRBJ1-1

CDR3: CASSYSGAEEKLFF
V: TRBV6-5
J: TRBJ1-4